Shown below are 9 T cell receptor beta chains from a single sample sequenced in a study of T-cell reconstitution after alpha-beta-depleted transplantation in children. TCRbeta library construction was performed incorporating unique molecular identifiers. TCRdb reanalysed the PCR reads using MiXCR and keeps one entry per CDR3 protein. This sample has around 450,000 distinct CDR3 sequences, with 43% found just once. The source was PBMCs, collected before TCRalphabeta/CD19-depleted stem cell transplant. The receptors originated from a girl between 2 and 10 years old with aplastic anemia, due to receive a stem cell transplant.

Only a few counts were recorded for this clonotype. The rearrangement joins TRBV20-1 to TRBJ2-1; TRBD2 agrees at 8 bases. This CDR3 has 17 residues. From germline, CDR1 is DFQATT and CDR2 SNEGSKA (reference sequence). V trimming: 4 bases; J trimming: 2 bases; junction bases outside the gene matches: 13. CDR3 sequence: CSAMAGGVPEAYNEQFF. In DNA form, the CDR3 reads TGCAGTGCTATGGCGGGAGGAGTACCGGAGGCCTACAATGAGCAGTTCTTC.

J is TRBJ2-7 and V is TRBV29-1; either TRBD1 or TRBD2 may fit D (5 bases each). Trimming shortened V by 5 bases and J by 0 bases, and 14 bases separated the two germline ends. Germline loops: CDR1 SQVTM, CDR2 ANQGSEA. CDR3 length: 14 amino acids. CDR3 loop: CSVYYPGTSYEQYF. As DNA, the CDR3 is TGCAGCGTTTATTACCCAGGGACCTCCTACGAGCAGTACTTC.

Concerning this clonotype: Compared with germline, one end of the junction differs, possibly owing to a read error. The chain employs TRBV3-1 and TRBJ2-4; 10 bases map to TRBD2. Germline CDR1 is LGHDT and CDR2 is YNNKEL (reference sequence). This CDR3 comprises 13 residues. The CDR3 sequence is CASSQGTRGLASF. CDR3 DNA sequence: TGTGCCAGCAGCCAAGGTACCAGGGGACTAGCGTCCTTC. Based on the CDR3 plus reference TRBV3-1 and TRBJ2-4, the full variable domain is DTAVSQTPKYLVTQMGNDKSIKCEQNLGHDTMYWYKQDSKKFLKIMFSYNNKELIINETVPNRFSPKSPDKAHLNLHINSLELGDSAVYFCASSQGTRGLASFGAGTRLSVL.

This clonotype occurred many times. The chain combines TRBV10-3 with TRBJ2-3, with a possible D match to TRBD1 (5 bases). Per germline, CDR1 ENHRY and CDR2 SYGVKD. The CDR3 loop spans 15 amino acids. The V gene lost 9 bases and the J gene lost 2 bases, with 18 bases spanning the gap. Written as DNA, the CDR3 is TGTGCCATGGTTCCCTTAAGGGGATACACAGATACGCAGTATTTT. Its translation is CAMVPLRGYTDTQYF.

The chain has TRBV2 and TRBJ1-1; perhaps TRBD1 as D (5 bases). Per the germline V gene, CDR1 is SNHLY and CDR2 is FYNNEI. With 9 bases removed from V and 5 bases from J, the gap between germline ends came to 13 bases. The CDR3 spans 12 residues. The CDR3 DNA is TGTGCCAGAAACCTCCGGGGGACTGAAGCTTTCTTT. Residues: CARNLRGTEAFF.

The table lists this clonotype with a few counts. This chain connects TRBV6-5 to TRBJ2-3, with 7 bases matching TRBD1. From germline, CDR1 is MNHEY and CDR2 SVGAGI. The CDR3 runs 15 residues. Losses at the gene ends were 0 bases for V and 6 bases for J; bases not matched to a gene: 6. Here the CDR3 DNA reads TGTGCCAGCAGTTACTCAAACGACAGGGAGGATACGCAGTATTTT. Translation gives CASSYSNDREDTQYF.

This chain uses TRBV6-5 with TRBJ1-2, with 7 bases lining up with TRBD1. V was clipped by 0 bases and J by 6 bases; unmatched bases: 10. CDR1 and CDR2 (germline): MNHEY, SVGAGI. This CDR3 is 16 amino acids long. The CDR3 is CASSYSYGQEENGYTF. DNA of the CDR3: TGTGCCAGCAGTTACTCCTACGGACAGGAAGAAAATGGCTACACCTTC.

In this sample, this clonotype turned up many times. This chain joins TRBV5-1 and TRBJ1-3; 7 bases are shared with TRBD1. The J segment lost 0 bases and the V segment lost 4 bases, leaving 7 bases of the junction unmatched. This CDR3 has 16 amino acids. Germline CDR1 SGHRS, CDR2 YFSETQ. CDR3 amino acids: CASSVGTAISGNTIYF. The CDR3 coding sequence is TGCGCCAGCAGCGTCGGGACAGCCATCTCTGGAAACACCATATATTTT.

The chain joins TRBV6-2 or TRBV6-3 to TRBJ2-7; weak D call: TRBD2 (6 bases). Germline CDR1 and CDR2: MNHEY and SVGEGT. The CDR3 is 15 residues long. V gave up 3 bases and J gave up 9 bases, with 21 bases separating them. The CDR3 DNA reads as TGTGCCAGCAGTTATCTTTCTCCGGGACTCCAGGGGCAGTACTTC. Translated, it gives CASSYLSPGLQGQYF.